This passage covers 25 T cell receptor beta chains from one sample sequenced in a study of blood T cells in healthy people across ages. For the second PCR, which ran for about 7 to 11 cycles, a sample-barcoded 5' primer and a J-beta primer mix were used. A single record per CDR3 protein comes from TCRdb applying MiXCR to the 5' RACE reads. Of roughly 1,800,000 distinct CDR3 sequences in the sample, less than 50% are singletons; the top ten hold around 2.1%. Sequences were obtained from blood. The source is a woman aged 40 to 50 in good health.

The sample holds one count of this clonotype. The chain carries TRBV4-1 and TRBJ2-7, with D unclear. V gave up 0 bases and J gave up 7 bases, with 13 bases separating them. The CDR3 has 14 residues. The germline V gene encodes CDR1 MGHRA and CDR2 YSYEKL. The CDR3 DNA reads as TGCGCCAGCAGCCAAGATCAGACCTCTCGGGAGCAGTACTTC. It specifies CASSQDQTSREQYF.

The V and J genes are TRBV7-2 and TRBJ2-5; TRBD1 aligns across 10 bases. The end of the DNA is better explained by TRBJ2-7, so the J call may be wrong. The CDR3 runs to 13 residues. In germline, CDR1 is SGHTA, CDR2 FQGNSA. This chain's CDR3 is CASSKGQGSEQYF. The CDR3, as DNA: TGTGCCAGCAGCAAGGGACAGGGGAGCGAGCAGTACTTC.

The chain recombines TRBV6-5 with TRBJ2-7; D is uncertain. Germline values: CDR1 MNHEY, CDR2 SVGAGI. V was trimmed by 7 bases and J by 5 bases, leaving 9 bases between them. This CDR3 is built from 11 residues. Written as DNA, the CDR3 is TGTGCCAGCACCTTGCGGAACGAGCAGTACTTC. Its translation: CASTLRNEQYF.

The genes are TRBV4-3 and TRBJ1-2; D is unresolved. The CDR3 has 12 amino acids. CDR1 LGHNA and CDR2 YSLEER come from the germline V gene. V shed 0 bases and J shed 6 bases, with 5 bases lying between them. The CDR3 nucleotides read TGCGCCAGCAGCCAAGATTCTCATGGCTACACCTTC. Translation gives CASSQDSHGYTF.

The chain has TRBV5-1 and TRBJ2-5; TRBD1 agrees at 12 bases. The CDR3 contains 14 residues. Trimming cost V 4 bases and J 6 bases; bases outside gene matches: 4. Germline V gene lookup returns CDR1 SGHRS and CDR2 YFSETQ. CDR3 region: CASSVGQGAKTQYF. The CDR3 nucleotides are TGCGCCAGCAGCGTGGGACAGGGGGCAAAGACCCAGTACTTC.

V gene TRBV28 combines with J gene TRBJ2-7; perhaps D is TRBD1 or TRBD2 (6 bases each). Germline values: CDR1 MDHEN, CDR2 SYDVKM. The CDR3 contains 15 residues. Deletions cut 5 bases from V and 0 bases from J, with 14 bases between. The CDR3 loop is CASSDGGTLSYEQYF. CDR3 in DNA: TGTGCCAGCAGTGATGGGGGGACACTCTCCTACGAGCAGTACTTC.

Only a few counts were recorded for this clonotype. The chain employs TRBV7-9 and TRBJ1-2; 10 nucleotides match TRBD1. CDR3 size: 19 residues. V lost 1 base and J lost 4; bases outside the gene matches: 15. Germline loops: CDR1 SEHNR, CDR2 FQNEAQ (reference sequence). The CDR3 DNA is TGTGCCAGCAGCTTAGTAACCGGGACAGGGGCATTCGGGGGCTATGGCTACACCTTC. Its protein is CASSLVTGTGAFGGYGYTF. The full variable domain, completed using reference TRBV7-9 and TRBJ1-2, is DTGVSQNPRHKITKRGQNVTFRCDPISEHNRLYWYRQTLGQGPEFLTYFQNEAQLEKSRLLSDRFSAERPKGSFSTLEIQRTEQGDSAMYLCASSLVTGTGAFGGYGYTFGSGTRLTVV.

The V call is TRBV12-3 or TRBV12-4, the J call TRBJ2-1; TRBD2 matches 11 bases. The V and J ends lost 7 bases and 8 bases, in that order; junction bases with no gene match: 7. CDR3 length: 14 amino acids. The CDR3 region is CASIPRTSGYEQFF. CDR3 DNA sequence: TGTGCCAGCATTCCAAGGACTAGCGGGTATGAGCAGTTCTTC.

The chain is built from TRBV12-5 and TRBJ1-5; D possibly corresponds to TRBD1 (5 bases). The CDR3 loop spans 17 amino acids. Germline CDR1 is LGHNT and CDR2 is FRNRAP. The CDR3 sequence: CAFEGGHNTISNQPQHF. In DNA, the CDR3 is TGTGCGTTCGAAGGCGGACATAACACTATTAGCAATCAGCCCCAGCATTTT.

Note on this clonotype: One junction end does not reproduce the germline sequence, and a read error may be involved. V is TRBV3-1 and J is TRBJ2-1; D perhaps matches TRBD2 (5 bases). This CDR3 is 12 amino acids long. Germline lookup yields CDR1 LGHDT and CDR2 YNNKEL (reference sequence). Here the CDR3 DNA reads TGTGTCAGCAGCCAACCTAGCTATGAGCAGTTCTTC. Its protein product is CVSSQPSYEQFF.

Turning to this clonotype: The junction does not match germline at one end; this may be a read error. The rearrangement uses TRBV4-2 and TRBJ2-3; D may be TRBD2 (7 bases). Per germline, CDR1 LGHNA and CDR2 YNFKEQ. This CDR3 has 15 residues. CDR3 nucleotide sequence: TGTGCCAACAGCCAAGTGCGAGGGGGGGCAGATACGCAGTATTTT. This sequence encodes CANSQVRGGADTQYF.

The V gene is TRBV6-2 or TRBV6-3, the J gene TRBJ1-6, with unresolved D. V lost 2 bases, J lost 0 bases, and 5 bases lay in between. From germline, CDR1 is MNHEY and CDR2 SVGEGT. The CDR3 has 15 amino acids. DNA for the CDR3: TGTGCCAGCAGTTACGGGAGCTCCTATAATTCACCCCTCCACTTT. It specifies CASSYGSSYNSPLHF.

This clonotype came up a few times. The CDR3 coding sequence is TGTGCCAGCAGCCCCCTGAGCGGGGTAAATACGCAGTATTTT. It yields the protein CASSPLSGVNTQYF. J is TRBJ2-3 and V is TRBV6-5, with 7 bases lining up with TRBD2. Germline assignment: CDR1 MNHEY and CDR2 SVGAGI. CDR3 size: 14 residues. J gave up 7 bases and V 6 bases, and 10 bases lay outside the gene matches.

In DNA, the CDR3 is TGTGCCAGCAGTGAGGGACAACTAAGCACAGATACGCAGTATTTT. Residues: CASSEGQLSTDTQYF. The genes are TRBV6-4 and TRBJ2-3; TRBD1 is a possible D gene (6 bases). Deletions cut 3 bases from V and 0 bases from J, with 10 bases between. Per germline, CDR1 MRHNA and CDR2 SNTAGT. CDR3 length: 15 residues.

The chain links TRBV9 to TRBJ1-2; the D is unclear. Germline lookup yields CDR1 SGDLS and CDR2 YYNGEE. The CDR3 is 14 amino acids. The V end was cut by 0 bases, the J end by 7 bases, with 13 bases between. CDR3 nucleotide sequence: TGTGCCAGCAGCGTAGCTCCCGACCCAATTGGCTACACCTTC. This sequence encodes CASSVAPDPIGYTF.

The V call is TRBV7-2, the J call TRBJ2-7; 7 nucleotides line up with TRBD1. V gave up 2 bases and J gave up 1 base; unmatched junction bases: 8. This CDR3 contains 16 residues. Looked up from germline, CDR1 is SGHTA and CDR2 is FQGNSA. The CDR3 bases are TGTGCCAGCAGCTTAACCAGGGACAGCCGGTCCTACGAGCAGTACTTC. It yields the protein CASSLTRDSRSYEQYF.

The rearrangement joins TRBV3-1 to TRBJ2-1, with 8 bases identical to TRBD1. The CDR3 is 13 amino acids. With V trimmed by 6 bases and J by 5 bases, 3 bases remained unmatched. The germline CDR1 and CDR2 sequences are LGHDT and YNNKEL (reference sequence). DNA for the CDR3: TGTGCCAGCAGGGCGGACAGGGACAATGAGCAGTTCTTC. Translation: CASRADRDNEQFF.

V is TRBV6-2 or TRBV6-3 and J is TRBJ2-7; 10 positions match TRBD1. Germline CDR1 reads MNHEY; CDR2 reads SVGEGT. The CDR3 spans 13 residues. The J segment lost 3 bases and the V segment lost 5 bases, leaving 1 base of the junction unmatched. DNA of the CDR3: TGTGCCAGCAGTGGACAGGGGGACTACGAGCAGTACTTC. Its protein product is CASSGQGDYEQYF.

This clonotype was counted between two and nine times. Here the CDR3 reads CASSLGTGSPNNYGYTF. The CDR3 region has the DNA TGTGCCAGCAGCTTGGGGACAGGGAGTCCTAATAACTATGGCTACACCTTC. This chain joins TRBV7-2 and TRBJ1-2, with 9 positions matching TRBD1. Trimming cost V 3 bases and J 1 base; bases outside gene matches: 9. The CDR3 is 17 residues long. The V gene's germline CDR1 is SGHTA and CDR2 FQGNSA.

The chain recombines TRBV7-8 with TRBJ2-3, with 12 bases lining up with TRBD2. CDR1 is SGHVS, CDR2 FQNEAQ, per germline. The CDR3 has 16 amino acids. V shed 5 bases, J shed 4 bases, and the junction held 7 bases outside the gene matches. The CDR3 here is CASSPLAGGPADTQYF. In DNA form, the CDR3 reads TGTGCCAGCAGCCCCCTAGCGGGAGGGCCGGCAGATACGCAGTATTTT.

As to this clonotype: A clone one base away is much larger, so this may be a read error. The genes are TRBV6-6 and TRBJ2-7, with D possibly matching TRBD1 (5 bases). Looked up from germline, CDR1 is MNHNY and CDR2 is SVGAGI (reference sequence). The CDR3 has 13 amino acids. The V end lost 5 bases, the J end lost 3 bases, and 11 bases lay between the germline ends. The CDR3 region is CASSVRDFYEQYF. CDR3 DNA sequence: TGTGCCAGCAGTGTCAGGGATTTCTACGAGCAGTACTTC.

The V gene is TRBV27, the J gene TRBJ2-4; D might be TRBD1 (6 bases). The germline V gene encodes CDR1 MNHEY and CDR2 SMNVEV (reference sequence). V gave up 5 bases and J gave up 3 bases, with 11 bases separating them. The CDR3 is made up of 14 amino acids. CDR3 coding DNA: TGTGCCAGCAGTCCCACAGGGTTCAAAAACATTCAGTACTTC. Protein sequence: CASSPTGFKNIQYF.

The chain couples TRBV3-1 to TRBJ1-2, with D perhaps matching TRBD1 (5 bases). The V end lost 0 bases, the J end lost 8 bases, and 16 bases lay between the germline ends. CDR1 is LGHDT and CDR2 is YNNKEL in the germline V gene (reference sequence). The CDR3 consists of 15 residues. CDR3 bases: TGTGCCAGCAGCCAAGACGCCTCGGCAGGGAGGGGCTACACCTTC. It codes for CASSQDASAGRGYTF.

J is TRBJ1-2 and V is TRBV9; D might be TRBD1 (5 bases). The CDR3 runs 15 residues. The germline gives CDR1 SGDLS, CDR2 YYNGEE. The ends were cut back, 0 bases at V and 3 bases at J, with 12 bases in the middle. In DNA form, the CDR3 reads TGTGCCAGCAGCGTAGGCGCTTGGGGGGACTATGGCTACACCTTC. Translated, it gives CASSVGAWGDYGYTF.

This clonotype was seen just once. The chain employs TRBV7-3 and TRBJ2-2; 9 nucleotides align to TRBD1. The germline V gene encodes CDR1 SGHTA and CDR2 FQGTGA. The CDR3 has 15 amino acids. J lost 6 bases, V lost 6 bases, and 8 bases had no gene match. CDR3 residues: CASSPFRQGAGELFF. The CDR3 nucleotides are TGTGCCAGCAGTCCCTTTAGACAGGGGGCCGGGGAGCTGTTTTTT.